This T cell receptor beta chain emerged from a study of blood T cell repertoires in COVID-19. About the research overall: Sample material is recorded as cDNA or gDNA derived from T cells, B-cell-depleted T cells, or PBMCs.

Germline CDR1 and CDR2: SGHAT and FQNNGV. The CDR3 consists of 15 residues. Trimming stripped 5 bases from V and 5 bases from J, with 15 bases between. Clones were sequenced by immunoSEQ multiplex PCR, and TCRdb holds only the in-frame ones, with some missing. There are approximately 180,000 clones in the sample; more than 70% occur only once, and roughly 6% lies in the top ten. This clonotype was obtained from a man between 40 and 49 years old with active or convalescent COVID-19. The rearrangement uses TRBV11-2 and TRBJ2-2; D is possibly TRBD1 (6 bases). Sequenced: peripheral blood. The CDR3 DNA follows: TGTGCCAGCAGCCAGGGGCTAGTGGGAACCGGGGAGCTGTTTTTT. This codes for CASSQGLVGTGELFF.